These 3 T cell receptor beta chains were sequenced from one sample in a study of blood T cell repertoires in COVID-19. Data came from immunoSEQ multiplex PCR; TCRdb stores just in-frame clones and leaves some out. The repertoire holds roughly 55,000 clones, with around 90% as singletons. The sample comprised peripheral blood. The receptors shown here come from a man aged 50-60 years with active COVID-19.

The chain joins TRBV9 to TRBJ2-2, with 8 bases that match TRBD1. V lost 4 bases to trimming and J lost 5 bases; unmatched junction nucleotides: 10. CDR3 length: 16 residues. The germline V gene encodes CDR1 SGDLS and CDR2 YYNGEE. The CDR3 here is CASSNRQGRFTGELFF. The CDR3 nucleotides are TGTGCCAGCAGCAACCGACAGGGGCGATTTACCGGGGAGCTGTTTTTT.

V gene TRBV9 combines with J gene TRBJ2-2; tentative D call: TRBD2 (5 bases). V lost 0 bases and J lost 1, with 7 bases in between. CDR3 length: 15 residues. In germline, CDR1 is SGDLS, CDR2 YYNGEE. The CDR3 here is CASSVGGGNTGELFF. The CDR3 nucleotides are TGTGCCAGCAGCGTAGGTGGAGGGAACACCGGGGAGCTGTTTTTT.

The rearrangement uses TRBV6-2 or TRBV6-3 and TRBJ2-5, with TRBD2 identical over 14 bases. This CDR3 is built from 19 residues. Germline V gives CDR1 MNHEY, CDR2 SVGEGT. J lost 3 bases, V lost 5 bases, and 14 bases had no gene match. CDR3 DNA sequence: TGTGCCAGCAGTACCAGGACTAGCGGGGGGATTCTCTATAAAGAGACCCAGTACTTC. Its translation is CASSTRTSGGILYKETQYF.